These T cell receptor beta chains were read from a single sample in a study of a mutant IDH1 vaccine in newly diagnosed glioma. TCRdb keeps only in-frame clones here, not all; method: immunoSEQ multiplex PCR. The sample shows 25,000 to 35,000 clones, over 75% of them seen only once. The input for sequencing was PBMCs, taken from a glioma patient treated with radiotherapy, temozolomide or both. The receptors come from a young man with glioma. CDR3s include the opening cysteine and the closing phenylalanine or tryptophan. The D gene is left open where the match is weak. Rows give clone size only sometimes, using once, few, many, or a class for an expanded clone.

v_call: TRBV2
d_call: TRBD2
j_call: TRBJ2-1
clone_size: NA
cdr3_nt: TGTGCCAGCAGTGAAAACCCGTTAGCGGGAGCCTACAATGAGCAGTTCTTC
cdr3_aa: CASSENPLAGAYNEQFF

v_call: TRBV6-1
d_call: TRBD2
j_call: TRBJ2-1
clone_size: NA
cdr3_nt: TGTGCCAGCAGTGCCTCTAGCGGGGGGGCTTCCTACAATGAGCAGTTCTTC
cdr3_aa: CASSASSGGASYNEQFF

v_call: TRBV28
d_call: NA
j_call: TRBJ2-1
clone_size: NA
cdr3_nt: TGTGCCAGCAGTTTATCTGGGGGTGATGAGCAGTTCTTC
cdr3_aa: CASSLSGGDEQFF

v_call: TRBV6-1
d_call: NA
j_call: TRBJ1-5
clone_size: NA
cdr3_nt: TGTGCCAGCAGTGAAGCAGGGGGGTATCAGCCCCAGCATTTT
cdr3_aa: CASSEAGGYQPQHF

v_call: TRBV19
d_call: TRBD1
j_call: TRBJ2-7
clone_size: NA
cdr3_nt: TGTGCCAGTAGCACCGACAGGGGAACCTACGAGCAGTACTTC
cdr3_aa: CASSTDRGTYEQYF

v_call: TRBV9
d_call: TRBD1
j_call: TRBJ2-3
clone_size: NA
cdr3_nt: TGTGCCAGCAGCGTAGCCTCTTCCGGACAGGGACTTTTGAGCACAGATACGCAGTATTTT
cdr3_aa: CASSVASSGQGLLSTDTQYF

v_call: TRBV18
d_call: TRBD1
j_call: TRBJ2-3
clone_size: once
cdr3_nt: TGTGCCAGCTCACCAGACAGGGGGCTGACAGATACGCAGTATTTT
cdr3_aa: CASSPDRGLTDTQYF

v_call: TRBV5-6
d_call: NA
j_call: TRBJ2-2
clone_size: NA
cdr3_nt: TGTGCCAGCAGCACCCCCTTTGCCGGGGAGCTGTTTTTT
cdr3_aa: CASSTPFAGELFF

v_call: TRBV9
d_call: TRBD2
j_call: TRBJ2-7
clone_size: NA
cdr3_nt: TGTGCCAGCAGCGTATTATCAACTAGCGGGAGGAACGAGCAGTACTTC
cdr3_aa: CASSVLSTSGRNEQYF

v_call: TRBV15
d_call: NA
j_call: TRBJ1-3
clone_size: NA
cdr3_nt: TGTGCCACCAGCAGATCTAGCTCTGGAAACACCATATATTTT
cdr3_aa: CATSRSSSGNTIYF

v_call: TRBV6-6
d_call: NA
j_call: TRBJ1-1
clone_size: NA
cdr3_nt: TGTGCCAGCAGTTATGGGGGCAACACTGAAGCTTTCTTT
cdr3_aa: CASSYGGNTEAFF

v_call: TRBV30
d_call: NA
j_call: TRBJ1-3
clone_size: NA
cdr3_nt: TGTGCCTGGAGTGCGCAAGGGGCCAACACCATATATTTT
cdr3_aa: CAWSAQGANTIYF

v_call: TRBV7-9
d_call: TRBD1
j_call: TRBJ1-4
clone_size: NA
cdr3_nt: TGTGCCAGCAGCCAGACAAGGGACAGGATAAGAGAAAAACTGTTTTTT
cdr3_aa: CASSQTRDRIREKLFF

v_call: TRBV6-1
d_call: NA
j_call: TRBJ2-7
clone_size: NA
cdr3_nt: TGTGCCAGCAGTGAAGGTGTATCCTACGAGCAGTACTTC
cdr3_aa: CASSEGVSYEQYF

v_call: TRBV11-2
d_call: NA
j_call: TRBJ1-1
clone_size: few
cdr3_nt: TGTGCCAGCAGCTCCTCGACCGAGAACACTGAAGCTTTCTTT
cdr3_aa: CASSSSTENTEAFF

v_call: TRBV7-8
d_call: NA
j_call: TRBJ1-1
clone_size: NA
cdr3_nt: TGTGCCAGCAGGAGAGATGAGTTGAACACTGAAGCTTTCTTT
cdr3_aa: CASRRDELNTEAFF

v_call: TRBV6-5
d_call: NA
j_call: TRBJ2-2
clone_size: NA
cdr3_nt: TGTGCCAGCAATGCGGGGGCGGGCACCGGGGAGCTGTTTTTT
cdr3_aa: CASNAGAGTGELFF

v_call: TRBV9
d_call: NA
j_call: TRBJ2-1
clone_size: NA
cdr3_nt: TGTGCCAGCACAGGGGCCGGGGATGAGCAGTTCTTC
cdr3_aa: CASTGAGDEQFF

v_call: TRBV27
d_call: TRBD1
j_call: TRBJ1-5
clone_size: NA
cdr3_nt: TGTGCCAGCAGTACAGGGGGCCAGCCCCAGCATTTT
cdr3_aa: CASSTGGQPQHF

v_call: TRBV25-1
d_call: NA
j_call: TRBJ1-2
clone_size: NA
cdr3_nt: TGTGCCAGCAGTGGGGTGACAGTTAGCTACACCTTC
cdr3_aa: CASSGVTVSYTF

v_call: TRBV25-1
d_call: NA
j_call: TRBJ1-4
clone_size: NA
cdr3_nt: TGTGCCAGCAGCCTTACTGGGACAGAAAAACTGTTTTTT
cdr3_aa: CASSLTGTEKLFF

v_call: TRBV29-1
d_call: NA
j_call: TRBJ2-2
clone_size: NA
cdr3_nt: TGCAGCGTTGAACGTAAAGGCGGGGAGCTGTTTTTT
cdr3_aa: CSVERKGGELFF

v_call: TRBV28
d_call: TRBD1
j_call: TRBJ1-2
clone_size: NA
cdr3_nt: TGTGCCAGCAGTTTAGGGACAGGGCTCTTCTATGGCTACACCTTC
cdr3_aa: CASSLGTGLFYGYTF

v_call: TRBV5-4
d_call: NA
j_call: TRBJ2-1
clone_size: NA
cdr3_nt: TGTGCCAGCAGCTTGCGGAAGAGCTCCTACAATGAGCAGTTCTTC
cdr3_aa: CASSLRKSSYNEQFF

v_call: TRBV9
d_call: NA
j_call: TRBJ1-1
clone_size: NA
cdr3_nt: TGTGCCAGCAGCGTAGTGATGGGGGTAGGGAACACTGAAGCTTTCTTT
cdr3_aa: CASSVVMGVGNTEAFF

v_call: TRBV19
d_call: NA
j_call: TRBJ2-1
clone_size: NA
cdr3_nt: TGTGCCAGTAGTCAGGGCATCTCCTACAATGAGCAGTTCTTC
cdr3_aa: CASSQGISYNEQFF

v_call: TRBV5-4
d_call: NA
j_call: TRBJ2-2
clone_size: NA
cdr3_nt: TGTGCCAGCAGCTTAAGGCAGGGTGTATTCGGGGAGCTGTTTTTT
cdr3_aa: CASSLRQGVFGELFF

v_call: TRBV18
d_call: TRBD1
j_call: TRBJ2-5
clone_size: NA
cdr3_nt: TGTGCCAGCTCAACGGCAGGACAGGGGTCTGAGACCCAGTACTTC
cdr3_aa: CASSTAGQGSETQYF

v_call: TRBV10-3
d_call: TRBD2
j_call: TRBJ2-3
clone_size: few
cdr3_nt: TGTGCCATCAGTGGACTAGCGGGGGGGGCCACAGATACGCAGTATTTT
cdr3_aa: CAISGLAGGATDTQYF

v_call: TRBV2
d_call: NA
j_call: TRBJ2-5
clone_size: once
cdr3_nt: TGTGCCAGCAGTGAAAACAGGGACCAAGAGACCCAGTACTTC
cdr3_aa: CASSENRDQETQYF

v_call: TRBV6-4
d_call: NA
j_call: TRBJ1-6
clone_size: few
cdr3_nt: TGTGCCAGCAGTGACACTGGGGATAATTCACCCCTCCACTTT
cdr3_aa: CASSDTGDNSPLHF

v_call: TRBV5-1
d_call: TRBD1
j_call: TRBJ2-7
clone_size: NA
cdr3_nt: TGCGCCAGCAGTCGGACAGGGGGGGAGTACGAGCAGTACTTC
cdr3_aa: CASSRTGGEYEQYF

v_call: TRBV28
d_call: NA
j_call: TRBJ1-2
clone_size: NA
cdr3_nt: TGTGCCAGCAGTATCATTTTGCAGGGAAGGTTTGGAGATGGCTACACCTTC
cdr3_aa: CASSIILQGRFGDGYTF

v_call: TRBV5-1
d_call: NA
j_call: TRBJ1-5
clone_size: once
cdr3_nt: TGCGCCAGCAGCGCTGGGACCGGAATCGATCAGCCCCAGCATTTT
cdr3_aa: CASSAGTGIDQPQHF

v_call: TRBV30
d_call: TRBD1
j_call: TRBJ2-1
clone_size: NA
cdr3_nt: TGTGCCTGGACGATCGGGACAGGTAATGAGCAGTTCTTC
cdr3_aa: CAWTIGTGNEQFF

v_call: TRBV19
d_call: NA
j_call: TRBJ1-1
clone_size: NA
cdr3_nt: TGTGCCAGTAGGAGGTCTCGAGCTGTTGAAGCTTTCTTT
cdr3_aa: CASRRSRAVEAFF

v_call: TRBV5-6
d_call: TRBD1
j_call: TRBJ2-4
clone_size: NA
cdr3_nt: TGTGCCAGCAGCTTCGGACAGGTTAAAAACATTCAGTACTTC
cdr3_aa: CASSFGQVKNIQYF